These T cell receptor beta chains were read from a single sample in a study of cytomegalovirus exposure and HLA in healthy donors. Method: immunoSEQ multiplex PCR; TCRdb's copy keeps in-frame clones and lacks some. The sample holds about 230,000 clones; over 65% are singletons and the top ten take 2.5% to 3%. The sequenced material came from PBMCs. The receptors were gathered from a woman aged 55-70 years in good health and CMV-seropositive. CDR3s include the opening cysteine and the closing phenylalanine or tryptophan. A D gene is named only where the DNA matches it firmly. Part of the rows lack a size; the others show once, few, many or a class for expanded clones.

cdr3_aa cdr3_nt j_call d_call clone_size v_call
CASSLNHPGFMAEAFF TGTGCCAGCAGCTTAAACCATCCAGGGTTTATGGCTGAAGCTTTCTTT TRBJ1-1 NA NA TRBV7-9
CASSFTSGIGDTQYF TGTGCCAGCAGCTTCACTAGCGGGATAGGAGATACGCAGTATTTT TRBJ2-3 TRBD2 NA TRBV7-9
CARRERDEQYF TGTGCCAGGAGGGAGCGCGACGAGCAGTACTTC TRBJ2-7 NA NA TRBV27
CASSVRDRDSPLHF TGCGCCAGCAGCGTCCGGGACAGGGATTCACCCCTCCACTTT TRBJ1-6 TRBD1 NA TRBV4-1
CASSYAYRDTQYF TGTGCCAGCAGTTACGCATACAGGGATACGCAGTATTTT TRBJ2-3 NA NA TRBV6-5
CASSEARGALGGAFF TGTGCCAGTAGTGAAGCCAGGGGCGCGCTTGGGGGTGCTTTCTTT TRBJ1-1 NA NA TRBV19
CAWSVRFWENTEAFF TGTGCCTGGAGTGTACGGTTCTGGGAGAACACTGAGGCTTTCTTT TRBJ1-1 NA NA TRBV30
CASSRSAGAEGGELFF TGTGCCAGCAGCAGATCCGCGGGGGCCGAGGGCGGGGAGCTGTTTTTT TRBJ2-2 NA NA TRBV5-4
CASSADSLYGYTF TGTGCCAGCAGCGCGGACAGTCTCTATGGCTACACCTTC TRBJ1-2 NA NA TRBV27
CASSLSGQGLSYEQYF TGTGCCAGCAGCCTCAGTGGACAGGGACTCTCCTACGAGCAGTACTTC TRBJ2-7 TRBD1 few TRBV9
CASSFRVRDEKLFF TGTGCCAGCAGTTTTCGGGTCAGAGATGAAAAACTGTTTTTT TRBJ1-4 NA NA TRBV28
CASSSQGGGYEQYF TGTGCCAGCAGTTCGCAAGGGGGCGGGTACGAGCAGTACTTC TRBJ2-7 TRBD1 once TRBV7-9
CASTGQTNYGYTF TGTGCCAGCACGGGACAGACGAACTATGGCTACACCTTC TRBJ1-2 TRBD1 NA TRBV28
CASTDGGVVTDTQYF TGCGCCAGCACCGACGGCGGGGTGGTCACAGATACGCAGTATTTT TRBJ2-3 NA NA TRBV5-1
CASSQDGTAYEQYF TGCGCCAGCAGCCAAGATGGGACTGCCTACGAGCAGTACTTC TRBJ2-7 NA NA TRBV4-1
CAISEYWTSEKYEQFF TGTGCCATCAGTGAGTATTGGACTAGCGAGAAATATGAGCAGTTCTTC TRBJ2-1 TRBD2 NA TRBV10-3
CASSAQRGGYTGELFF TGTGCCAGCAGCGCCCAACGGGGGGGCTACACCGGGGAGCTGTTTTTT TRBJ2-2 TRBD2 NA TRBV7-2
CASSQDTGLTSPLHF TGCGCCAGCAGCCAAGACACGGGTTTGACCTCACCCCTCCACTTT TRBJ1-6 NA NA TRBV4-3
CASSPAQGGRETQYF TGTGCCAGCTCACCAGCACAGGGTGGGCGAGAGACCCAGTACTTC TRBJ2-5 NA NA TRBV18
CASRELAGGGETQYF TGTGCCAGCAGGGAGCTAGCGGGAGGAGGCGAGACCCAGTACTTC TRBJ2-5 TRBD2 NA TRBV2
CASSLGQGSQETQYF TGTGCCAGCAGCTTGGGGCAGGGTAGCCAAGAGACCCAGTACTTC TRBJ2-5 NA NA TRBV5-4
CASSLGGQGRGQYF TGTGCCAGCAGTTTAGGGGGACAGGGGCGGGGGCAGTACTTC TRBJ2-7 TRBD1 NA TRBV27
CATSRDMLGTGDYEQYF TGTGCCACCAGCAGAGATATGTTGGGGACAGGGGACTACGAGCAGTACTTC TRBJ2-7 TRBD1 NA TRBV15
CASSPGTSISTDTQYF TGCGCCAGCAGCCCGGGGACTAGCATTAGCACAGATACGCAGTATTTT TRBJ2-3 TRBD2 NA TRBV5-1
CAWSVYAGGGEKLFF TGTGCCTGGAGTGTATATGCCGGGGGAGGTGAAAAACTGTTTTTT TRBJ1-4 NA NA TRBV30
CASSSPQSKGNQPQHF TGTGCCAGCAGTTCCCCACAGTCGAAGGGCAATCAGCCCCAGCATTTT TRBJ1-5 NA NA TRBV28
CASSTTQGRDTEAFF TGTGCCAGCTCTACCACCCAGGGGCGGGACACTGAAGCTTTCTTT TRBJ1-1 NA NA TRBV18
CASSQEPGEGYGYTF TGCGCCAGCAGCCAAGAGCCAGGGGAGGGCTATGGCTACACCTTC TRBJ1-2 NA once TRBV4-3
CASSLESGGGRTMQYF TGTGCCAGCAGCTTGGAAAGCGGGGGGGGTCGGACGATGCAGTACTTC TRBJ2-7 TRBD2 NA TRBV5-4
CASSRNDGTYEQYF TGTGCCAGCAGCCGAAACGATGGCACCTACGAGCAGTACTTC TRBJ2-7 NA NA TRBV4-2
CASSATVGGYSTDTQYF TGTGCCAGCAGCGCTACCGTAGGGGGCTATAGCACAGATACGCAGTATTTT TRBJ2-3 TRBD1 NA TRBV5-6
CASSGGATNEKLFF TGTGCCAGTAGCGGCGGGGCAACTAATGAAAAACTGTTTTTT TRBJ1-4 NA few TRBV19
CASTETSGSYEQYF TGTGCCAGCACCGAGACTAGCGGGAGCTACGAGCAGTACTTC TRBJ2-7 TRBD2 NA TRBV6-5
CASSPGLAGPQETQYF TGTGCCAGCAGCCCTGGACTAGCGGGACCTCAAGAGACCCAGTACTTC TRBJ2-5 TRBD2 NA TRBV5-4
CASKLLGLAGPDTQYF TGCGCCAGCAAACTACTGGGACTAGCGGGGCCAGATACGCAGTATTTT TRBJ2-3 TRBD2 NA TRBV4-1
CASSRQGINYGYTF TGTGCCAGCAGCCGACAGGGAATTAACTATGGCTACACCTTC TRBJ1-2 TRBD1 NA TRBV7-9
CASSFQGVSYEQYF TGCGCCAGCAGCTTCCAGGGGGTGTCCTACGAGCAGTACTTC TRBJ2-7 TRBD1 NA TRBV5-1
CASSPVQTSNQPQHF TGTGCCAGCTCACCAGTACAAACTAGCAATCAGCCCCAGCATTTT TRBJ1-5 NA few TRBV18